This record covers a single T cell receptor (beta chain). Time point specified: newly diagnosed GD, antithyroid drugs for less than 3 months. Isolated PBMC RNA provided the starting material for the TCR library. Researchers made TCR beta libraries by using iRepertoire HTBI primers and running Arm-PCR on CDR3 regions. Using its own MiXCR run on the multiplex PCR reads, TCRdb lists one record per CDR3 protein. The sample lists roughly 500,000 distinct CDR3 sequences; roughly 13% were seen once. This sample stems from a study of regulatory T cells in long-lasting Graves disease. J gave up 5 bases and V 1 base, and 4 bases lay outside the gene matches. The germline gives CDR1 SGDLS, CDR2 YYNGEE. CDR3 length equals 14 residues. This sample also belongs to another study, concerning T cells in Graves' hyperthyroidism and ophthalmopathy.

This chain joins TRBV9 and TRBJ1-1; 8 bases align to TRBD1. The receptor was isolated from a man aged 30 to 45 with Graves disease. The specimen comprised peripheral blood mononuclear cells (PBMCs), sampled at new diagnosis, from a patient treated with antithyroid drugs. Written as DNA, the CDR3 is TGTGCCAGCAGCGTACTCAGGGGGCCGACTGAAGCTTTCTTT. This encodes CASSVLRGPTEAFF.